This T cell receptor (beta chain) was obtained from a study of control samples from healthy donors and cancer patients. Generated by immunoSEQ multiplex PCR, the TCRdb table keeps only in-frame clones and is missing some. Of about 130,000 clones listed, approximately 90% were seen once; the top ten hold roughly 3.2%. Losses at the gene ends were 6 bases for V and 4 bases for J; bases not matched to a gene: 8. Per the germline V gene, CDR1 is SGHAT and CDR2 is FQNNGV. There are 15 residues in the CDR3. The V call is TRBV11-2, the J call TRBJ2-1, with TRBD2 matching 8 bases. The sample consisted of blood. This receptor was identified in a man aged 45-65 years in good health. CDR3 coding DNA: TGTGCCAGCAGTTCCAGCGGGGGTAATTACAATGAGCAGTTCTTC. Amino acids: CASSSSGGNYNEQFF. The full variable domain, its missing parts supplied by reference TRBV11-2 and TRBJ2-1, is EAGVAQSPRYKIIEKRQSVAFWCNPISGHATLYWYQQILGQGPKLLIQFQNNGVVDDSQLPKDRFSAERLKGVDSTLKIQPAKLEDSAVYLCASSSSGGNYNEQFFGPGTRLTVL.